This T cell receptor beta chain was identified during a study of Graves' ophthalmopathy and Graves' hyperthyroidism (dated by TCRdb to 2016 to 2019). About the study as a whole: Peripheral blood was collected at initial diagnosis, before any treatment. Once sampling was done, hyperthyroidism patients were given methimazole at a starting dose of 30 mg daily, while ophthalmopathy patients were given high-dose intravenous methylprednisolone. The 100 discovery patients were randomly divided into training and test sets at a 7:3 ratio. T-cell repertoires of thyroid tissue and blood were compared in five or six hyperthyroidism patients. To explore V-J signatures that distinguish ophthalmopathy from hyperthyroidism, a discovery set of under 110 patients was enrolled, made up of 43 with ophthalmopathy and 55 to 65 with stable hyperthyroidism. For independent validation, a separate cohort was made up of some 18 hyperthyroidism patients plus 17 patients who later progressed from hyperthyroidism to ophthalmopathy. In total, 135 blood samples were TCR-sequenced: around 42 ophthalmopathy, under 85 hyperthyroidism and approximately 17 hyperthyroidism-to-ophthalmopathy patients. TCR beta repertoire signatures were used to distinguish Graves' ophthalmopathy from Graves' hyperthyroidism and to predict progression to ophthalmopathy.

Hyperthyroidism was considered stable if no progression to ophthalmopathy occurred within 18 months of follow-up. Hyperthyroidism patients were newly diagnosed, with disease duration under 2 months, and aged 18 to 65 years. Patients with other autoimmune diseases, uncontrolled infections, pregnancy or lactation were excluded. Diagnosis relied on clinical symptoms, serum thyroxine, TRAb, thyroid ultrasound and orbital computed tomography. PBMCs were isolated from 7.5 to 10 ml of fresh peripheral blood by Ficoll-Paque density gradient centrifugation. Total RNA was extracted with Trizol reagent and quality-checked on an Agilent 2100 Bioanalyzer. Looking up the germline V gene yields CDR1 MNHEY and CDR2 SVGEGT. From its cysteine to its phenylalanine, the CDR3 spans 13 amino acids. Just the 39-base CDR3 DNA is kept, in frame starting at base 1. V is pared back by 2 bases and J by 0 bases, with 5 bases lying between the germline termini.

For repertoire sequencing, the TCR beta CDR3 regions were amplified from RNA transcripts. HTBI primers and the Qiagen OneStep RT-PCR kit were used in a first-round RT-PCR, which was followed by a second-round multiplex PCR, size selection and purification. The libraries underwent paired-end sequencing with 100 bp reads on an Illumina HiSeq2000. As for how the authors treated the data: SOAPnuke was used for read processing, and reads with adapters, uncalled bases, a mean Phred below 15, or no exact constant-primer or identifier match were discarded. High-quality paired reads were merged with COPE v1.2.5. Unique nucleotide sequences were defined as clonotypes and aligned to IMGT TRB V, D and J references using MiTCR v1.1. Analysis was restricted to V-J combinations with a frequency above 0.0001, which covered about 99% of repertoires. A TCR clonal expansion and chaos score per V-J combination was defined as the ratio of F50 clonal expansion to chaos observed in the TCRdist matrix. Welch's t-statistics and random forest were used to reduce the features to about a dozen V-J combinations, which were then used as input to a naive Bayes classifier. The similarity between thyroid and blood repertoires was quantified using the Morisita-Horn index. TCRdb reprocessing: public reads trimmed at Q25 with fastp, clones called with MiXCR, in-frame beta chains kept. Rows merge per CDR3 protein into single entries with the most common DNA and genes. The V and J calls were not made by the authors but by TCRdb's processing. This sample comprises approximately 410,000 distinct CDR3 sequences, approximately 15% of them detected only once. About 7% of the sample goes to the ten largest clones.

This clonotype was seen many times. What this receptor recognizes is not known. No base quality values were provided; no much bigger clone lies one nucleotide off. Beyond this particular receptor, the publication reports: In validation, the model predicted ophthalmopathy progression with more than 70% sensitivity and 72% to 80% specificity; about a dozen predicted patients were CT-confirmed with GO in a median of about 7.1 months. Most expanded thyroid clonotypes with frequency above 0.001 were also detected in blood, suggesting blood repertoires may reflect the thyroid immune response. Ophthalmopathy was separated from stable hyperthyroidism by the 13-signature model with just under 90% sensitivity and approximately 84% specificity in cross-validation and with 80%/75% in the test set. Sample size was not predetermined statistically, and investigators were not blinded to group allocation.

Sequenced: peripheral blood. This TCR came from a young woman with stable Graves' hyperthyroidism. Donor details come from another sample of the same person, matched by shared clones. This receptor chain uses TRBV6-2 or TRBV6-3 and TRBJ2-7, with the D gene not confidently named. The CDR3 region reads CASSYLRSYEQYF. The DNA sequence is as follows: TGTGCCAGCAGTTACCTTCGCTCCTACGAGCAGTACTTC.